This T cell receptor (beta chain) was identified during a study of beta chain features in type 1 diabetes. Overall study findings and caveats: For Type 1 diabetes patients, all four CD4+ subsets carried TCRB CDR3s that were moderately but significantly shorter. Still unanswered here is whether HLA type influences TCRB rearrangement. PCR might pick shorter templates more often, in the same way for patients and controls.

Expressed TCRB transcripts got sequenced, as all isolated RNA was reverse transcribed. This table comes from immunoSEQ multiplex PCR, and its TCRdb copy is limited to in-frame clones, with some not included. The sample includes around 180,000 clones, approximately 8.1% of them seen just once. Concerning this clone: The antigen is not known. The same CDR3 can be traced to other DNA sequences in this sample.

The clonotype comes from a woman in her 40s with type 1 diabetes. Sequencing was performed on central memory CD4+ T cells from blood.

The CDR3 reads CASSFSNEKLFF. In DNA form, the CDR3 reads TGTGCCAGCAGCTTTAGTAATGAAAAACTGTTTTTT. This chain uses TRBV7-2 with TRBJ1-4; D ambiguous. Germline lookup yields CDR1 SGHTA and CDR2 FQGNSA. This CDR3 is built from 12 residues. The V gene lost 3 bases and the J gene lost 4 bases, with 3 bases spanning the gap. The whole variable domain, remainder taken from reference TRBV7-2 and TRBJ1-4, is GAGVSQSPSNKVTEKGKDVELRCDPISGHTALYWYRQSLGQGLEFLIYFQGNSAPDKSGLPSDRFSAERTGGSVSTLTIQRTQQEDSAVYLCASSFSNEKLFFGSGTQLSVL.